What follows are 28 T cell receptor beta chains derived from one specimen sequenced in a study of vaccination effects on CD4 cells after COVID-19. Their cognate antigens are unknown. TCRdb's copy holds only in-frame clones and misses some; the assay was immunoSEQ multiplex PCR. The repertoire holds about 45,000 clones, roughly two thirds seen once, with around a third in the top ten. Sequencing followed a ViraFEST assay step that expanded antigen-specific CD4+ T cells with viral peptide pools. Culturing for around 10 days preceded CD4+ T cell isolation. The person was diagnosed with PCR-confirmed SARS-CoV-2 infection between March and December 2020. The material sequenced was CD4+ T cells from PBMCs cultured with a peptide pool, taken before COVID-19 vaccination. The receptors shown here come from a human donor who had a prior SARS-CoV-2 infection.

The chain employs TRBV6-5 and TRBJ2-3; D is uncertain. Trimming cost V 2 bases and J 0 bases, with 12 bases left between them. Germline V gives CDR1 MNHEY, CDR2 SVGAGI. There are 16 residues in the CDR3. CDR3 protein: CASSYDPGPSTDTQYF. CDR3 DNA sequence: TGTGCCAGCAGTTACGATCCTGGCCCTAGCACAGATACGCAGTATTTT.

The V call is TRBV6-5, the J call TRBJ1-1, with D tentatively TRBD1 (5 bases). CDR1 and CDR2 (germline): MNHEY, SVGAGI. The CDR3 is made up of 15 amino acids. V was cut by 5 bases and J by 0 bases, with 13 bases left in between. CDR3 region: CASSPPGTLNTEAFF. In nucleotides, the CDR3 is TGTGCCAGCAGTCCCCCCGGGACGTTGAACACTGAAGCTTTCTTT.

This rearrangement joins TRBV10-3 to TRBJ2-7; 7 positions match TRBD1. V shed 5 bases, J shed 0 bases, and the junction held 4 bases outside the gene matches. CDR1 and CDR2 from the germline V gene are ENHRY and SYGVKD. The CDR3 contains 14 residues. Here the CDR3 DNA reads TGTGCCATCAGTACAGGGGTAATCTCCTACGAGCAGTACTTC. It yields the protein CAISTGVISYEQYF.

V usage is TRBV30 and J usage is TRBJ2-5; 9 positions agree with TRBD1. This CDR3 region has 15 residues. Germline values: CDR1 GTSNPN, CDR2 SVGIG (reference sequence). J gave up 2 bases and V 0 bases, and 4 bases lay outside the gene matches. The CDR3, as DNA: TGTGCCTGGAGTGTAGGGACAGGGCTGCAAGAGACCCAGTACTTC. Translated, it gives CAWSVGTGLQETQYF.

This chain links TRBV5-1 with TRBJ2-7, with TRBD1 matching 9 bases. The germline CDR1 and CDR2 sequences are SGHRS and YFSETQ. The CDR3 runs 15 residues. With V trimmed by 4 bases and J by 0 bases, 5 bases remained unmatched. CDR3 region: CASSTGTGISYEQYF. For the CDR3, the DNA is TGCGCCAGCAGCACCGGGACAGGGATCTCCTACGAGCAGTACTTC.

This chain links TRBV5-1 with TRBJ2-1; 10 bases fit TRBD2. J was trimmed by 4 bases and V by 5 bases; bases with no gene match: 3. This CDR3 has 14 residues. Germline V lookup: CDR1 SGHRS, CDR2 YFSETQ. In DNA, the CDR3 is TGCGCCAGCAGATTAGCGGGGGGTTACAATGAGCAGTTCTTC. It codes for CASRLAGGYNEQFF.

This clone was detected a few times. The chain's CDR3 is CASSLAGVAGYTF. The CDR3 DNA sequence: TGTGCCAGCAGTTTAGCAGGGGTTGCTGGCTACACCTTC. The genes are TRBV12-3 or TRBV12-4 and TRBJ1-2; D perhaps matches TRBD1 (5 bases). V was trimmed by 0 bases and J by 7 bases, leaving 9 bases between them. This CDR3 is built from 13 residues.

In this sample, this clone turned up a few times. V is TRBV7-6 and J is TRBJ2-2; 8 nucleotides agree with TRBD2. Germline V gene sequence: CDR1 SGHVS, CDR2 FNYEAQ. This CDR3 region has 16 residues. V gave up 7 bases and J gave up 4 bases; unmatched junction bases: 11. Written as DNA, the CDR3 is TGTGCCAGCACTGAGCGGGAGAGGTCGATCACCGGGGAGCTGTTTTTT. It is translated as CASTERERSITGELFF.

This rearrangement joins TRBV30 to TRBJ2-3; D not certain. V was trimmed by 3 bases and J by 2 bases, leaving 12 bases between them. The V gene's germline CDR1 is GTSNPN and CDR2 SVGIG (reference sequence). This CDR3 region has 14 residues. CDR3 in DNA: TGTGCCTGGAGACGAAACATCTACACAGATACGCAGTATTTT. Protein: CAWRRNIYTDTQYF.

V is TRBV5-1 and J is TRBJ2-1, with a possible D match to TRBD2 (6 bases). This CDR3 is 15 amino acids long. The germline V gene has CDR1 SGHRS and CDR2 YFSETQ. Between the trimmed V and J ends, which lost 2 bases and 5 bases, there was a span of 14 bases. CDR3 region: CASSFRRGGDNEQFF. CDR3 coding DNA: TGCGCCAGCAGCTTTCGGCGGGGAGGTGACAATGAGCAGTTCTTC.

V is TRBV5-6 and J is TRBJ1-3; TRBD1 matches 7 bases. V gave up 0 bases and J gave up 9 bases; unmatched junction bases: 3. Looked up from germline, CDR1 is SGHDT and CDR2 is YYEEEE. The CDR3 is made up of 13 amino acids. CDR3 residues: CASSLDRGPTIYF. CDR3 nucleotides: TGTGCCAGCAGCTTGGACAGGGGACCCACCATATATTTT.

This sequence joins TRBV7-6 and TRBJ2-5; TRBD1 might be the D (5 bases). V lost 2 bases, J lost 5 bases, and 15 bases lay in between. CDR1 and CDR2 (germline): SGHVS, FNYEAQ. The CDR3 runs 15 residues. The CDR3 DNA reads TGTGCCAGCAGCTTAACTCTTCCCTCAGGGGAGACCCAGTACTTC. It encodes CASSLTLPSGETQYF. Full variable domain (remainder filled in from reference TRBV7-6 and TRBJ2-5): GAGVSQSPRYKVTKRGQDVALRCDPISGHVSLYWYRQALGQGPEFLTYFNYEAQQDKSGLPNDRFSAERPEGSISTLTIQRTEQRDSAMYRCASSLTLPSGETQYFGPGTRLLVL.

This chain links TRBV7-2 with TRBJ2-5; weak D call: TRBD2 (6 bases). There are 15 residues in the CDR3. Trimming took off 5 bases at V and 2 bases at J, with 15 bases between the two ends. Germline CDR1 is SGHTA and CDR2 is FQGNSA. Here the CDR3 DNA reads TGTGCCAGCAGCCTTATGACAAGCGGGCAAGAGACCCAGTACTTC. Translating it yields CASSLMTSGQETQYF.

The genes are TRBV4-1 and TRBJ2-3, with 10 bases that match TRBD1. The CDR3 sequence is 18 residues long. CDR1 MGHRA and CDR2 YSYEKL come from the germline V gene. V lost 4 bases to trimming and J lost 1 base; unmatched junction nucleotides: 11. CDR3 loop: CASSRRRPGTGGTDTQYF. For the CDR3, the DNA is TGCGCCAGCAGCCGCAGGCGTCCCGGGACAGGGGGCACAGATACGCAGTATTTT.

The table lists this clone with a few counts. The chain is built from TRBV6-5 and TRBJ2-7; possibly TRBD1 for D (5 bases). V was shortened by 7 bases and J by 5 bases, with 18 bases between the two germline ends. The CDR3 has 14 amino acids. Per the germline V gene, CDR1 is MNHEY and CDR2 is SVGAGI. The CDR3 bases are TGTGCCAGCATTGTTCAGGGTGAACCCAACGAGCAGTACTTC. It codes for CASIVQGEPNEQYF.

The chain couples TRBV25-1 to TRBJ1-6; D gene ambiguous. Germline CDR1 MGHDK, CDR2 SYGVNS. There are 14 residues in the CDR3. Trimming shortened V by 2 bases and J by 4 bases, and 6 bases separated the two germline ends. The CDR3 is CASSEVGYNSPLHF. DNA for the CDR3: TGTGCCAGCAGTGAAGTCGGATATAATTCACCCCTCCACTTT.

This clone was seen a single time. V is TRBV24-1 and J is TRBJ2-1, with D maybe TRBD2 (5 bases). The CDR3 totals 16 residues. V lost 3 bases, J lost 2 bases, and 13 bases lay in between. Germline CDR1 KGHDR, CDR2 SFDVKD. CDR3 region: CATSDKDGLPYNEQFF. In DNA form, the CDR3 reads TGTGCCACCAGTGATAAGGACGGACTCCCCTACAATGAGCAGTTCTTC.

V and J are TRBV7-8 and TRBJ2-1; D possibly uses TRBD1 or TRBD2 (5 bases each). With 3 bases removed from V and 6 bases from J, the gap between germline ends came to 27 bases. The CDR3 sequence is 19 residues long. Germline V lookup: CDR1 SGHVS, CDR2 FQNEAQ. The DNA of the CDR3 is TGTGCCAGCAGCTTTCATCACCCCTATCCCGGGACCCTTAGCAATGAGCAGTTCTTC. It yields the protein CASSFHHPYPGTLSNEQFF.

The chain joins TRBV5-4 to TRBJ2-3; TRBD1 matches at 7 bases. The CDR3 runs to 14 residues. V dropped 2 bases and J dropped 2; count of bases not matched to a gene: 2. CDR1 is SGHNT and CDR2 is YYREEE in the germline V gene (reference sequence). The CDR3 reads CASSLDRVTDTQYF. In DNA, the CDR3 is TGTGCCAGCAGCTTAGACAGGGTCACAGATACGCAGTATTTT. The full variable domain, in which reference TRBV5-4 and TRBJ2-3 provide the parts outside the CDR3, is ETGVTQSPTHLIKTRGQQVTLRCSSQSGHNTVSWYQQALGQGPQFIFQYYREEENGRGNFPPRFSGLQFPNYSSELNVNALELDDSALYLCASSLDRVTDTQYFGPGTRLTVL.

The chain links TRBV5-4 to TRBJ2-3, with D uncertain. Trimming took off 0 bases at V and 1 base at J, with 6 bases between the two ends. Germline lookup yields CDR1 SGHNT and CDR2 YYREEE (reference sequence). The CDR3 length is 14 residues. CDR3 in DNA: TGTGCCAGCAGCTTGGACTACGGCACAGATACGCAGTATTTT. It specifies CASSLDYGTDTQYF.

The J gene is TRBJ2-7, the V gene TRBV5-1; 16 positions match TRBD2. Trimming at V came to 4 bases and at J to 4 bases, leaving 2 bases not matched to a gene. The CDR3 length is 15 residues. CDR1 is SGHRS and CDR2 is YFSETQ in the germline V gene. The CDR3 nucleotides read TGCGCCAGCAGCCGGGGACTAGCGGGAGGGTACGAGCAGTACTTC. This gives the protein CASSRGLAGGYEQYF. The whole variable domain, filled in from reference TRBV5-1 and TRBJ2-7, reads KAGVTQTPRYLIKTRGQQVTLSCSPISGHRSVSWYQQTPGQGLQFLFEYFSETQRNKGNFPGRFSGRQFSNSRSEMNVSTLELGDSALYLCASSRGLAGGYEQYFGPGTRLTVT.

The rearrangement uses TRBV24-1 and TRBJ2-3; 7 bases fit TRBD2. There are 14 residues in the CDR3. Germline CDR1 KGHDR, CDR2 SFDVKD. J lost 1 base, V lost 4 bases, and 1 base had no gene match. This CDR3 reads CATSEGGGTDTQYF. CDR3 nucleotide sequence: TGTGCCACCAGTGAGGGGGGGGGCACAGATACGCAGTATTTT.

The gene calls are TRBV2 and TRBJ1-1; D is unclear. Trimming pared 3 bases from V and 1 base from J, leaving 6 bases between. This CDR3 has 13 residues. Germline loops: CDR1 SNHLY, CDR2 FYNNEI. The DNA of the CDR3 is TGTGCCAGCAGTGATCGGGGGAACACTGAAGCTTTCTTT. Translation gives CASSDRGNTEAFF.

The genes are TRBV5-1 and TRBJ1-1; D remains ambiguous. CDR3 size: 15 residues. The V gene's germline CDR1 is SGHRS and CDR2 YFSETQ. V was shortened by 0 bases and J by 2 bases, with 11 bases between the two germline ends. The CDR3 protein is CASSLGAGSNTEAFF. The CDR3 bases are TGCGCCAGCAGCTTGGGAGCCGGCAGTAACACTGAAGCTTTCTTT.

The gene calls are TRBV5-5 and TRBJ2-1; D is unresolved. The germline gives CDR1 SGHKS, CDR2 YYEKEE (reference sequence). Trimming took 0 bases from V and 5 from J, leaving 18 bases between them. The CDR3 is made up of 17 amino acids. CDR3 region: CASSLGPSRDTNNEQFF. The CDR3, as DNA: TGTGCCAGCAGCTTGGGTCCCTCGCGAGACACAAACAATGAGCAGTTCTTC.

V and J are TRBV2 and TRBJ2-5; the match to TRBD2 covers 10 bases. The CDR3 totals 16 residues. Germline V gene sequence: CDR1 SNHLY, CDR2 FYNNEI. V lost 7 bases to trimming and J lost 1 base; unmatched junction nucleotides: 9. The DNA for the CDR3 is TGTGCCAGCAATTATGAGCGGGGGGGTTTCCAAGAGACCCAGTACTTC. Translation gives CASNYERGGFQETQYF.

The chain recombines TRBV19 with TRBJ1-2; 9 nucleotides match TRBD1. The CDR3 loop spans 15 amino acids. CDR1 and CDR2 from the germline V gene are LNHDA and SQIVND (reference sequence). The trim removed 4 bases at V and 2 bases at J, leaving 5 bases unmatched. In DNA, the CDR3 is TGTGCCAGTAGTACAACCGGGACAGGGAACTATGGCTACACCTTC. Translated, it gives CASSTTGTGNYGYTF. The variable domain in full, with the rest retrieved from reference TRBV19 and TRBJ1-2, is DGGITQSPKYLFRKEGQNVTLSCEQNLNHDAMYWYRQDPGQGLRLIYYSQIVNDFQKGDIAEGYSVSREKKESFPLTVTSAQKNPTAFYLCASSTTGTGNYGYTFGSGTRLTVV.

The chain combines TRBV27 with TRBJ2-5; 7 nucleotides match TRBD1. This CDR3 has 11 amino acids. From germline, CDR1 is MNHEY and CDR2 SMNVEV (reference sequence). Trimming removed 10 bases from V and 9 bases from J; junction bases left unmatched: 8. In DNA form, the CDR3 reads TGTGCCATTACAGGGGTTAAGGCCCAGTACTTC. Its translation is CAITGVKAQYF.